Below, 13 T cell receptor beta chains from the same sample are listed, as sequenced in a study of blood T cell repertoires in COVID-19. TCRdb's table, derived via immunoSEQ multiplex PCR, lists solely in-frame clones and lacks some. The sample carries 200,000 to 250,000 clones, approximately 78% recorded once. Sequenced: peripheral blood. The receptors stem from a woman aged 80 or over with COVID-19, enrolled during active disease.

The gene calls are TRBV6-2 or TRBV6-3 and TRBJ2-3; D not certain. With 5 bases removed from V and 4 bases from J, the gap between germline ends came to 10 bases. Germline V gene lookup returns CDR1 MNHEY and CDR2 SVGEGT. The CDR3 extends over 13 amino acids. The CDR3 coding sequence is TGTGCCAGCAGTGCTATACGGGCAGATACGCAGTATTTT. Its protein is CASSAIRADTQYF.

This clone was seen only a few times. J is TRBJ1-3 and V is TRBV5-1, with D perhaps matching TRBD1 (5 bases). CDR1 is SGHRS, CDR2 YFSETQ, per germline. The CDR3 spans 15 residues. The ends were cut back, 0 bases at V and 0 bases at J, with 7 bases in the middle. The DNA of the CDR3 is TGCGCCAGCAGCTTGGCCGGGGGCTCTGGAAACACCATATATTTT. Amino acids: CASSLAGGSGNTIYF.

CDR3 DNA sequence: TGCGCCAGCAGCCTACCCAGGGGGATCGCGGGTAGCACTGAAGCTTTCTTT. Translating gives CASSLPRGIAGSTEAFF. The chain links TRBV23-1 to TRBJ1-1; 7 bases are a match to TRBD1. Being an ORF, TRBV23-1 has a function that is uncertain. Trimming took 6 bases from V and 4 from J; bases not matched to a gene: 17. This CDR3 has 17 amino acids.

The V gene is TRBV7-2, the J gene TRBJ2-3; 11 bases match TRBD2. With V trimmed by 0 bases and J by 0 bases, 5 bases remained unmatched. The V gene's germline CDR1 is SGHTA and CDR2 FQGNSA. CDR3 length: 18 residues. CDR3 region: CASSLARLAGLSTDTQYF. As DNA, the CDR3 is TGTGCCAGCAGCTTAGCCCGACTAGCGGGATTAAGCACAGATACGCAGTATTTT.

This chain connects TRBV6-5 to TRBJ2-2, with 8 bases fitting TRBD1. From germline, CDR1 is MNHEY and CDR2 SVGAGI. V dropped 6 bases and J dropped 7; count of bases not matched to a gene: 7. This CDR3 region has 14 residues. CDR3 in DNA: TGTGCCAGCAGCCTGACAGGGGCGGGCGGGGAGCTGTTTTTT. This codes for CASSLTGAGGELFF.

CDR3 sequence: CASSHSGEGSGELFF. The CDR3 coding sequence is TGTGCCAGCAGCCATTCAGGGGAGGGGTCCGGGGAGCTGTTTTTT. The rearrangement links TRBV3-1 (or the pseudogene TRBV3-2) to TRBJ2-2, with a weak D call TRBD2 (7 bases). This CDR3 spans 15 amino acids. Germline CDR1 LGHDT, CDR2 YNNKEL (reference sequence). The V end was cut by 3 bases, the J end by 6 bases, with 14 bases between.

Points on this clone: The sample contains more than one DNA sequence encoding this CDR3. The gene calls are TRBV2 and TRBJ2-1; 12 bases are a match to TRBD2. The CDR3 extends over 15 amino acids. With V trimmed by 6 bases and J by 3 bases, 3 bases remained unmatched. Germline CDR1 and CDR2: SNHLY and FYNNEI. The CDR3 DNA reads TGTGCCAGCAGCGGGGGACTAGCGGGCTACAATGAGCAGTTCTTC. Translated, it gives CASSGGLAGYNEQFF.

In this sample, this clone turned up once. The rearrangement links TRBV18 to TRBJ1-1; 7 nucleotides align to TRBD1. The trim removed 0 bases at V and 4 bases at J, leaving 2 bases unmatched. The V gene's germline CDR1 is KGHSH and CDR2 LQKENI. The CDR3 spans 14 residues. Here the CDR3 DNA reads TGTGCCAGCTCACCACCGAACAGGGGCACTGAAGCTTTCTTT. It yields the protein CASSPPNRGTEAFF.

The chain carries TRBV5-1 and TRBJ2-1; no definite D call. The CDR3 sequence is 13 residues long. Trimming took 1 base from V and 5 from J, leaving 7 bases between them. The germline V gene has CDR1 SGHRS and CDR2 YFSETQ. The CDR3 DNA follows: TGCGCCAGCAGCTTGCCTCAGAACAATGAGCAGTTCTTC. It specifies CASSLPQNNEQFF.

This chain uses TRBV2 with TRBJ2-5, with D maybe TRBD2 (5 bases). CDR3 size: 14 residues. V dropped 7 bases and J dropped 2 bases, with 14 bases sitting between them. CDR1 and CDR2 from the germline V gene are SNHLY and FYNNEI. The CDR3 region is CASTPWERQETQYF. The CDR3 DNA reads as TGTGCCAGCACACCGTGGGAGCGGCAAGAGACCCAGTACTTC.

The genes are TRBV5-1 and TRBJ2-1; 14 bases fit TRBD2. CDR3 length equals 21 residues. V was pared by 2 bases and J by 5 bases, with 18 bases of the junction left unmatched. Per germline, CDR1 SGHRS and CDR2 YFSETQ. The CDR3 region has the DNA TGCGCCAGCAGCTTCAACCCCCCTGGACTAGCGGGAGGCTTTCCAAACAATGAGCAGTTCTTC. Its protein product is CASSFNPPGLAGGFPNNEQFF.

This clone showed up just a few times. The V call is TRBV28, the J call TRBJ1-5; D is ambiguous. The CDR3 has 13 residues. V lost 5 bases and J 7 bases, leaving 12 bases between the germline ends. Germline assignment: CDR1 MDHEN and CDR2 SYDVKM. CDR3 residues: CASSGRGRQPQHF. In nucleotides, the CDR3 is TGTGCCAGCAGTGGGCGGGGAAGGCAGCCCCAGCATTTT. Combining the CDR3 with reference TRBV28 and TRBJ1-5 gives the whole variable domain DVKVTQSSRYLVKRTGEKVFLECVQDMDHENMFWYRQDPGLGLRLIYFSYDVKMKEKGDIPEGYSVSREKKERFSLILESASTNQTSMYLCASSGRGRQPQHFGDGTRLSIL.

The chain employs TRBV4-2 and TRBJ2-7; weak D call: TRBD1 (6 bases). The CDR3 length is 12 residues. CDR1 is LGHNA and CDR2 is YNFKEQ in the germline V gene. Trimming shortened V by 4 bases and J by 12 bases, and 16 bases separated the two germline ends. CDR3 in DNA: TGTGCCAGCAGCCCGATCCAGGGGTTGAGGTACTTC. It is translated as CASSPIQGLRYF.